This T cell receptor beta chain was observed in a study of cytomegalovirus exposure and HLA in healthy donors. Use of 60 Vbeta and 13 Jbeta primers characterized the PCR. This table comes from immunoSEQ multiplex PCR, and its TCRdb copy is limited to in-frame clones, with some not included. Here the sample spans 100,000 or so clones, more than 65% being singletons. Germline V gene sequence: CDR1 MDHEN, CDR2 SYDVKM. The CDR3 length is 14 residues. V shed 2 bases and J shed 1 base, with 8 bases lying between them. Sequencing used PBMCs. This chain connects TRBV28 to TRBJ2-5; no reliable D call. This receptor was obtained from a man between 25 and 39 years old in good health and CMV-seronegative. The CDR3 DNA sequence: TGTGCCAGCAGTTTAGCCAGTTCCCAAGAGACCCAGTACTTC. The encoded protein is CASSLASSQETQYF.